This entry describes one T cell receptor beta chain. The sample is drawn from a study of vaccination and CD4 T cells after COVID-19. At the level of the study: A median of 101 days (range 35 to 161) separated diagnosis from post-COVID sampling.

The germline V gene has CDR1 MNHEY and CDR2 SMNVEV (reference sequence). Trimming cost V 0 bases and J 5 bases, with 3 bases left between them. This CDR3 has 12 amino acids. TCRdb fed the PCR reads into MiXCR, producing one record per CDR3 protein. The sample gives tens of thousands of distinct CDR3 sequences, about 47% of which show up once; 5.8% is in the top ten. The sample's time point: late sampling 161 to 241 days after vaccination in a few convalescent patients. V is TRBV27 and J is TRBJ2-3; D is unclear. The starting material was CD4+ T cells from blood, obtained about 7 months after SARS-CoV-2 vaccination. The TCR originated in a human donor who had recovered from COVID-19. The CDR3 protein is CASSLSIDTQYF. As DNA, the CDR3 is TGTGCCAGCAGTTTATCGATAGATACGCAGTATTTT.